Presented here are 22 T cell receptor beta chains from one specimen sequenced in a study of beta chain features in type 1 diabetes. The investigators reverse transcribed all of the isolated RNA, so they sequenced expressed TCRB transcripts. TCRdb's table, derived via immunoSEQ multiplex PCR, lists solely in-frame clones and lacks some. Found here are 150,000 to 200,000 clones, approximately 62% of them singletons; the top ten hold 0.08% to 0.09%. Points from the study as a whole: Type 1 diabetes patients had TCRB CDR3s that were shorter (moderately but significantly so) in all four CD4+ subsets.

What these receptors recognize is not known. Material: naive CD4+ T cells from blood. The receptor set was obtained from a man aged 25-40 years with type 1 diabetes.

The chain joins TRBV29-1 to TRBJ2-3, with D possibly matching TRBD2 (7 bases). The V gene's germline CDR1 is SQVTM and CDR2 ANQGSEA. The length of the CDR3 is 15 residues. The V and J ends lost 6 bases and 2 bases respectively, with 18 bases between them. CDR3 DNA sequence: TGCAGCGTCCGCCCGGGGGGCTCAATCACAGATACGCAGTATTTT. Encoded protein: CSVRPGGSITDTQYF.

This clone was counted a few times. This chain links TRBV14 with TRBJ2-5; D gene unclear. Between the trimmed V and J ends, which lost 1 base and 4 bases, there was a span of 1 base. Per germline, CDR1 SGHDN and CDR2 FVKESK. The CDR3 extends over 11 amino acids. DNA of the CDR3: TGTGCCAGCAGCCAAGTAGAGACCCAGTACTTC. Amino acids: CASSQVETQYF.

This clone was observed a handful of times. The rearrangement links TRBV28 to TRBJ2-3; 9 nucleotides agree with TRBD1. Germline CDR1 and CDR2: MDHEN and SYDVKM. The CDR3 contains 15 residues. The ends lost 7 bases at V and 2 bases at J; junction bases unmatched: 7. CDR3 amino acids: CASTSGQGYTDTQYF. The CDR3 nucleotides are TGTGCCAGCACCTCGGGACAGGGATACACAGATACGCAGTATTTT.

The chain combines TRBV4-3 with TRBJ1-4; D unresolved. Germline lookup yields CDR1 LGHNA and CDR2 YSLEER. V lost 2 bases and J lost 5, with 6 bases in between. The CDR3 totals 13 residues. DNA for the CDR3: TGCGCCAGCAGCCAATCCAACAATGAAAAACTGTTTTTT. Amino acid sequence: CASSQSNNEKLFF.

The CDR3 coding sequence is TGTGCCAGCTCACCACCGGCAGGGCCTAATGAAAAACTGTTTTTT. Amino acid sequence: CASSPPAGPNEKLFF. This chain uses TRBV18 with TRBJ1-4; maybe TRBD1 (5 bases). The CDR3 contains 15 residues. Germline lookup yields CDR1 KGHSH and CDR2 LQKENI. V dropped 0 bases and J dropped 3 bases, with 8 bases sitting between them.

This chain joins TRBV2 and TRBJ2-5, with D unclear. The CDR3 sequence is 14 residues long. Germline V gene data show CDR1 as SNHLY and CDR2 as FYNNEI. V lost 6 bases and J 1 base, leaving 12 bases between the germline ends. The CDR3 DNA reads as TGTGCCAGCAGCATTGGACCGATCCAAGAGACCCAGTACTTC. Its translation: CASSIGPIQETQYF. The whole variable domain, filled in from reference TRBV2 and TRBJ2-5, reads EPEVTQTPSHQVTQMGQEVILRCVPISNHLYFYWYRQILGQKVEFLVSFYNNEISEKSEIFDDQFSVERPDGSNFTLKIRSTKLEDSAMYFCASSIGPIQETQYFGPGTRLLVL.

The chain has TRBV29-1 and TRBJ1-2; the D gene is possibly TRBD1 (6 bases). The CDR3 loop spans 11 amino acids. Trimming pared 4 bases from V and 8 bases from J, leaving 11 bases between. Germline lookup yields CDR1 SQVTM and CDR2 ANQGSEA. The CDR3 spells CSVAGARGYTF. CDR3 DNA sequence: TGCAGCGTTGCAGGGGCGCGAGGCTACACCTTC.

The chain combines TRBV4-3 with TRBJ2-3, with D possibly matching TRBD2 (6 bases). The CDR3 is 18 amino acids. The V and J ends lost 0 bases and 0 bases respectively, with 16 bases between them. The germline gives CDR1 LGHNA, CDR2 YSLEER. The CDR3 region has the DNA TGCGCCAGCAGCCAAGATGCCCCGCCTAGCGCTAGCACAGATACGCAGTATTTT. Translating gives CASSQDAPPSASTDTQYF.

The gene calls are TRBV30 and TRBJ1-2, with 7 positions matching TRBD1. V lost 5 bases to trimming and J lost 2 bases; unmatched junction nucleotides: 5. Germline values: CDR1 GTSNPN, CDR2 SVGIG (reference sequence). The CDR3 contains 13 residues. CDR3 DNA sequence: TGTGCCTGGGCCGGGACAGTGAACTATGGCTACACCTTC. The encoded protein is CAWAGTVNYGYTF.

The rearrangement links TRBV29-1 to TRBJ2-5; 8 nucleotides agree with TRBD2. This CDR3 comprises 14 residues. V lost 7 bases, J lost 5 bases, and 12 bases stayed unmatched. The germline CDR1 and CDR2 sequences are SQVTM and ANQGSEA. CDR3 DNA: TGCAGCGGCTCCGGAACTAGCGGTAGGGAGACCCAGTACTTC. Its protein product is CSGSGTSGRETQYF. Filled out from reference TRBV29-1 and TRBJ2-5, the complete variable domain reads SAVISQKPSRDICQRGTSLTIQCQVDSQVTMMFWYRQQPGQSLTLIATANQGSEATYESGFVIDKFPISRPNLTFSTLTVSNMSPEDSSIYLCSGSGTSGRETQYFGPGTRLLVL.

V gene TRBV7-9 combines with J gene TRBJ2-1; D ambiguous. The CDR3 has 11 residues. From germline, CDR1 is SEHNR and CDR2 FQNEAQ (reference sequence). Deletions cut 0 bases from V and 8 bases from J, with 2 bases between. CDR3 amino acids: CASSLADEQFF. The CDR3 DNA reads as TGTGCCAGCAGCTTAGCGGATGAGCAGTTCTTC.

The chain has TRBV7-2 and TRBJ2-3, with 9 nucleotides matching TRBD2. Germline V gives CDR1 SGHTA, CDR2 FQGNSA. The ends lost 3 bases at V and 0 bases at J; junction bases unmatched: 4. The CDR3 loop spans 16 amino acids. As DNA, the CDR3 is TGTGCCAGCAGCTTGCTAGCGGGGACTAGCACAGATACGCAGTATTTT. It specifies CASSLLAGTSTDTQYF.

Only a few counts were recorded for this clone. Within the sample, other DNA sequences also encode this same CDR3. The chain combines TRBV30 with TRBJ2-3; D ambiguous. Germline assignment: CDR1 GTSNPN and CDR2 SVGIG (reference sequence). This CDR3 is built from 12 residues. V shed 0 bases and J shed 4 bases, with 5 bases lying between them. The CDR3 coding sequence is TGTGCCTGGAGTGTCTCAGCAGATACGCAGTATTTT. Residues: CAWSVSADTQYF.

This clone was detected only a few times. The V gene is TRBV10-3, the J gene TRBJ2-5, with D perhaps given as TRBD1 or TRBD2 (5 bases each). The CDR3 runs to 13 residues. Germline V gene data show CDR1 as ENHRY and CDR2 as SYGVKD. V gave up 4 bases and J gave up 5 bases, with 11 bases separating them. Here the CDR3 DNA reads TGTGCCATCAGTGGAGGGGACGAGGAGACCCAGTACTTC. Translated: CAISGGDEETQYF.

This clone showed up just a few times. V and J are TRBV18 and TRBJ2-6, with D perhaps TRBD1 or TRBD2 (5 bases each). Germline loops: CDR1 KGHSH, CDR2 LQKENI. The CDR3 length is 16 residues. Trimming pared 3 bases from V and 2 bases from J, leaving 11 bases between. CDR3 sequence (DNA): TGTGCCAGCTCACCGGGGGTCACAGCTGGGGCCAACGTCCTGACTTTC. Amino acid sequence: CASSPGVTAGANVLTF.

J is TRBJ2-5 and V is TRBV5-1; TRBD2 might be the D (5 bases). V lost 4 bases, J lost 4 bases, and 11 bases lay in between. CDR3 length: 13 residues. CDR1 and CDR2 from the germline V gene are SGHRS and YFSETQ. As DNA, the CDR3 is TGCGCCAGCAGCATCGGGATCCTAGAGACCCAGTACTTC. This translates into CASSIGILETQYF.

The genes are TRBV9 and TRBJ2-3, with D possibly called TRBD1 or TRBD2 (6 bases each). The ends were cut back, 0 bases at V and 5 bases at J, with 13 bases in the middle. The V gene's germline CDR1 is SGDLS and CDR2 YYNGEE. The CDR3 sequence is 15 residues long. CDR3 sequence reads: CASSVGGAGKDTQYF. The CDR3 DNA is TGTGCCAGCAGCGTAGGGGGGGCCGGTAAAGATACGCAGTATTTT.

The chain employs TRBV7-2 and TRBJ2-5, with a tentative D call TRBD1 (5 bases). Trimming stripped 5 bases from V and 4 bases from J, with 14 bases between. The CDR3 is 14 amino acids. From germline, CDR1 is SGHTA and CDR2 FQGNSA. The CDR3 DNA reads TGTGCCAGCAGCCGACAGAGAGGTGGAGAGACCCAGTACTTC. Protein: CASSRQRGGETQYF.

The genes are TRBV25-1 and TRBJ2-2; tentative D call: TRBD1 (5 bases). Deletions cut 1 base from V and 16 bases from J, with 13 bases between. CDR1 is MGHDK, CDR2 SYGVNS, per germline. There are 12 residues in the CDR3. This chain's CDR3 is CASSELRTFEFF. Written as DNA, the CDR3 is TGTGCCAGCAGTGAATTGAGGACATTTGAGTTTTTT.

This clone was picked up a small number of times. CDR3 DNA: TGTGCCTGGAGTTCTAACTACGAGCAGTACTTC. Translated, it gives CAWSSNYEQYF. The V and J genes are TRBV30 and TRBJ2-7; D not certain. The CDR3 is 11 amino acids. V was pared by 2 bases and J by 3 bases, with 5 bases between. Germline-derived CDR1 and CDR2 are GTSNPN and SVGIG (reference sequence).

The CDR3 DNA is TGCGCCAGCAGCCAAGAGGACCAGGGGATATACGAGCAGTACTTC. Its protein is CASSQEDQGIYEQYF. The chain uses TRBV4-3 and TRBJ2-7; possible D gene TRBD1, 6 bases. CDR3 length: 15 residues. V lost 0 bases and J lost 4, with 13 bases in between. In germline, CDR1 is LGHNA, CDR2 YSLEER.

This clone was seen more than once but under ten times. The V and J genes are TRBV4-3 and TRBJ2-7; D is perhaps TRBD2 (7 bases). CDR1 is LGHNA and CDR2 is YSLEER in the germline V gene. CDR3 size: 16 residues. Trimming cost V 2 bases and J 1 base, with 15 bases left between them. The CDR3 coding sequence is TGCGCCAGCAGCCAATACACGGGGGGCCGATCCTACGAGCAGTACTTC. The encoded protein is CASSQYTGGRSYEQYF.